This TCR beta chain originates from a study of blood T cell repertoires in COVID-19. The overall study: Acute and convalescent COVID-19 samples came from the United States, Italy and Spain. Sources were T cells, B-cell-depleted T cells, or PBMCs; the material itself was cDNA or gDNA.

The ends lost 7 bases at V and 5 bases at J; junction bases unmatched: 6. The CDR3 sequence is 13 residues long. Germline CDR1 is SGHRS and CDR2 is YFSETQ. This clone has a single count. As originally analysed: Reference gene primer amplification yielded estimated nucleated cell counts. Assay: immunoSEQ multiplex PCR; the TCRdb copy retains only in-frame clones and omits some. V and J calls and clone size are those listed in that table; D and trimming were worked out from the DNA. Of some 150,000 clones listed, under 85% are singletons. The TCR comes from a woman older than 75 in a cohort sampled during active or convalescent COVID-19. The J gene is TRBJ2-5, the V gene TRBV5-1; 9 bases are a match to TRBD2. Material: peripheral blood. CDR3 bases: TGCGCCAGCGGCGGGGGGGGTGACGAGACCCAGTACTTC. Translating gives CASGGGGDETQYF.